These 15 T cell receptor beta chains came from one sample sequenced in a study of blood T cell repertoires in COVID-19. Assay: immunoSEQ multiplex PCR; the TCRdb copy retains only in-frame clones and omits some. This repertoire shows 150,000 to 200,000 clones, about 88% found once; its top ten account for about 2.2%. Sequencing used PBMCs or T cells enriched from blood (not recorded which). The source of these receptors is a woman between 40 and 50 years old with acute COVID-19.

This clone was picked up one time. This CDR3 is CASSPTAGNTYEQYF. CDR3 coding DNA: TGTGCCAGCTCACCAACGGCAGGGAATACCTACGAGCAGTACTTC. The rearrangement joins TRBV18 to TRBJ2-7; possible D gene TRBD1, 5 bases. Trimming removed 2 bases from V and 2 bases from J, with 13 bases in between. The CDR3 spans 15 residues. The germline V gene has CDR1 KGHSH and CDR2 LQKENI.

The CDR3 coding sequence is TGTGCCAGCACCCGCCCGCCGGGACTAGCGGGAAATAGCACAGATACGCAGTATTTT. Its protein product is CASTRPPGLAGNSTDTQYF. The chain carries TRBV5-4 and TRBJ2-3; 13 positions agree with TRBD2. The CDR3 covers 19 residues. The germline CDR1 and CDR2 sequences are SGHNT and YYREEE (reference sequence). With V trimmed by 6 bases and J by 0 bases, 13 bases remained unmatched.

J is TRBJ2-2 and V is TRBV3-1 (or the pseudogene TRBV3-2); 8 bases match TRBD2. Germline assignment: CDR1 LGHDT and CDR2 YNNKEL (reference sequence). The CDR3 has 16 residues. The V and J ends lost 1 base and 3 bases, in that order; junction bases with no gene match: 4. The CDR3 DNA follows: TGTGCCAGCAGCCAAGTTGGGACTAGTGACACCGGGGAGCTGTTTTTT. Translated: CASSQVGTSDTGELFF.

This chain connects TRBV4-3 to TRBJ1-3, with a tentative D call TRBD1 (5 bases). The V gene's germline CDR1 is LGHNA and CDR2 YSLEER. CDR3 length: 17 amino acids. Trimming removed 0 bases from V and 4 bases from J, with 16 bases in between. The CDR3 sequence is CASSQDPPVREGNTIYF. CDR3 DNA: TGCGCCAGCAGCCAAGATCCTCCTGTCAGGGAAGGAAACACCATATATTTT.

The V gene is TRBV5-5, the J gene TRBJ2-1; possibly TRBD2 for D (5 bases). Trimming took 0 bases from V and 6 from J, leaving 13 bases between them. This CDR3 has 15 residues. Germline V gives CDR1 SGHKS, CDR2 YYEKEE (reference sequence). This chain's CDR3 is CASSLVARAVNEQFF. The CDR3 DNA sequence: TGTGCCAGCAGCTTGGTAGCGAGGGCGGTCAATGAGCAGTTCTTC.

For this clone: The sample contains more than one DNA sequence encoding this CDR3. The chain employs TRBV5-1 and TRBJ2-1; 9 nucleotides match TRBD1. Germline V gives CDR1 SGHRS, CDR2 YFSETQ. This CDR3 has 14 residues. The trim removed 3 bases at V and 3 bases at J, leaving 1 base unmatched. CDR3: CASSSGQGYNEQFF. DNA for the CDR3: TGCGCCAGCAGCTCGGGACAGGGCTACAATGAGCAGTTCTTC.

The gene calls are TRBV5-1 and TRBJ2-2; D gene ambiguous. Germline V lookup: CDR1 SGHRS, CDR2 YFSETQ. Trimming cost V 5 bases and J 6 bases, with 11 bases left between them. This CDR3 contains 13 residues. CDR3 in amino acids: CASSMSGSGELFF. In DNA form, the CDR3 reads TGCGCCAGCAGTATGTCCGGGTCCGGGGAGCTGTTTTTT.

CDR3 residues: CASTFRETGELFF. The DNA for the CDR3 is TGTGCCAGCACCTTCAGGGAAACCGGGGAGCTGTTTTTT. The chain joins TRBV12-3 or TRBV12-4 to TRBJ2-2; possibly TRBD1 for D (5 bases). The CDR3 contains 13 residues. Between the trimmed V and J ends, which lost 7 bases and 5 bases, there was a span of 11 bases.

The CDR3 sequence is CASRRTGLTGELFF. The CDR3 DNA reads as TGTGCCAGCCGACGGACAGGGTTGACCGGGGAGCTGTTTTTT. This rearrangement joins TRBV27 to TRBJ2-2; 8 bases are shared with TRBD1. The CDR3 is 14 residues long. CDR1 MNHEY and CDR2 SMNVEV come from the germline V gene (reference sequence). Trimming at V came to 8 bases and at J to 5 bases, leaving 7 bases not matched to a gene.

V and J are TRBV7-3 and TRBJ2-4, with D tentatively TRBD1 (6 bases). The germline V gene encodes CDR1 SGHTA and CDR2 FQGTGA. CDR3 length equals 13 residues. V lost 2 bases, J lost 7 bases, and 9 bases lay in between. CDR3 loop: CASSLETGNIQYF. CDR3 in DNA: TGTGCCAGCAGCTTAGAAACAGGGAACATTCAGTACTTC.

The chain has TRBV7-2 and TRBJ2-3; 7 positions agree with TRBD1. V shed 4 bases and J 9 bases; nucleotides not matched to a gene: 10. Looked up from germline, CDR1 is SGHTA and CDR2 is FQGNSA. The CDR3 is made up of 14 amino acids. DNA of the CDR3: TGTGCCAGCAGCTCGACAGGGAGCGTTAAAACGCAGTATTTT. Its translation is CASSSTGSVKTQYF.

V is TRBV6-5 and J is TRBJ2-6; no clear D. Germline V gene lookup returns CDR1 MNHEY and CDR2 SVGAGI. There are 14 residues in the CDR3. Trimming took off 6 bases at V and 0 bases at J, with 6 bases between the two ends. The CDR3 reads CASRLNSGANVLTF. CDR3 DNA sequence: TGTGCCAGCAGGCTAAACTCTGGGGCCAACGTCCTGACTTTC.

With regard to this clone: Compared with germline, one end of the junction differs, possibly owing to a read error. The chain links TRBV6-4 to TRBJ1-2; the match to TRBD1 covers 9 bases. Looked up from germline, CDR1 is MRHNA and CDR2 is SNTAGT. The CDR3 consists of 16 residues. CDR3 DNA: TGTGCCAGCCGCTGGTATGGGACAGGGATTAACAATGGCTACACCTTC. Translated: CASRWYGTGINNGYTF.

The V call is TRBV24-1, the J call TRBJ1-1; 11 nucleotides line up with TRBD1. Looked up from germline, CDR1 is KGHDR and CDR2 is SFDVKD. After removal of 8 bases from V and 4 bases from J, the junction contained 5 bases not matched to a gene. This CDR3 contains 14 residues. CDR3 DNA sequence: TGTGCCACCATTGCCGGGACAGGGGGCACTGAAGCTTTCTTT. It is translated as CATIAGTGGTEAFF.

The chain recombines TRBV2 with TRBJ2-5; TRBD2 aligns across 8 bases. This CDR3 is 13 amino acids long. With V trimmed by 8 bases and J by 7 bases, 9 bases remained unmatched. Germline V lookup: CDR1 SNHLY, CDR2 FYNNEI. CDR3: CASEGLVVGTQYF. As DNA, the CDR3 is TGTGCCAGCGAGGGACTAGTGGTCGGGACCCAGTACTTC.